Below, one T cell receptor beta chain is given with its context. The antigen it recognizes is unknown. No base-level quality is on record; no much larger clone is a single base apart. The CDR3 regions of human TCRbeta chains were analyzed by immunosequencing. The original methods were these. Repertoire TCRs were checked for matches against a reference library of SARS-CoV-2-specific TCRs that had been generated using the MIRA antigen-specificity platform. Breadth was defined as the fraction of unique TCRs that were SARS-CoV-2-associated, and depth was defined as the fraction of total T cells that were SARS-CoV-2-associated. Using the MIRA data, each spike-specific TCR was mapped to the spike region that the TCR reacts to and placed in a CD4 or CD8 class. Log10-transformed breadth and depth values were compared by one-way ANOVA with Sidak's multiple comparisons tests. TCRdb limited this immuneACCESS table to in-frame rearrangements with V and J called. A share of clones is missing; checked studies link under half to unresolved V genes, and the rest is unexplained. That table is the source of V, J and clone size, and D and trimming were worked out from the DNA. Here the sample has about 92,000 clones; about 88% occur a single time. Around 1.5% of the sample lies in the top ten.

The time point label, as the study defines it: baseline before first vaccination. Samples from vaccinated people were obtained from the UK trials COV001 and COV002, which included a single-blind randomized controlled phase 2/3 trial of AZD1222 (ChAdOx1 nCoV-19) in healthy adults. For TCRbeta chain sequencing, PBMC samples were collected from trial participants at day 0 and at day 28 after the second dose. These data belong to a study of T cell responses to AZD1222 COVID-19 vaccine (TCRdb year 2021). Regarding the complete study: AZD1222 recipients whose second dose came at about 4 weeks and those whose second dose came at about 12 weeks were combined into one group, since spike-specific TCR depth and breadth did not differ between the two schedules. A total of approximately 240 trial participants underwent TCR sequencing, of whom about 210 had received two doses of AZD1222 and 26 had received two doses of the MenACWY control vaccine. Trial participants were enrolled by age into 18-55, 56-69 and 70-plus year subgroups, with about 150, 28 and 57 TCR-sequenced participants respectively.

Beyond this particular receptor, the publication reports: Because no day 14 peak-response samples were available, the repertoires could be characterized only after the peak T cell response. The vaccine-associated CD4 TCRs covered the entire spike protein, and the dominant responses fell in regions 160-218 and 743-854. Only five to seven AZD1222 recipients were SARS-CoV-2 seropositive at baseline, limiting conclusions about previously exposed vaccinees. The 56-69-year group was small, and its depth increase did not reach significance, likely because of low power. A significant rise in spike-specific TCR breadth and depth was observed after two AZD1222 doses relative to day 0 and relative to MenACWY recipients. Most participants were white British and females outnumbered males, and the authors suggested that clonal diversity may have been underestimated. Epitopes outside the regions mutated in the B.1.351 and B.1.1.7 variants were reportedly recognized by nearly half of the unique spike-specific TCRs.

The CDR3 covers 19 residues, taking in both the cysteine and the phenylalanine. Just the 57-base CDR3 DNA is kept, in frame starting at base 1. CDR1 and CDR2, per the germline V gene (reference sequence), are PRHDT and FYEKMQ. Trimmed from V: 2 bases; trimmed from J: 7 bases; junction bases lacking a gene match: 18. Material: peripheral blood, obtained on day 0 of AZD1222 vaccination. The clonotype was recovered from an adult in good health. The rearrangement combines TRBV13 with TRBJ2-1; the junction holds 9 bases that match TRBD2. The CDR3 protein: CASSLISGGPERLGNEQFF. The sequence in DNA is TGTGCCAGCAGCTTAATCAGCGGGGGGCCAGAAAGGTTGGGGAATGAGCAGTTCTTC.